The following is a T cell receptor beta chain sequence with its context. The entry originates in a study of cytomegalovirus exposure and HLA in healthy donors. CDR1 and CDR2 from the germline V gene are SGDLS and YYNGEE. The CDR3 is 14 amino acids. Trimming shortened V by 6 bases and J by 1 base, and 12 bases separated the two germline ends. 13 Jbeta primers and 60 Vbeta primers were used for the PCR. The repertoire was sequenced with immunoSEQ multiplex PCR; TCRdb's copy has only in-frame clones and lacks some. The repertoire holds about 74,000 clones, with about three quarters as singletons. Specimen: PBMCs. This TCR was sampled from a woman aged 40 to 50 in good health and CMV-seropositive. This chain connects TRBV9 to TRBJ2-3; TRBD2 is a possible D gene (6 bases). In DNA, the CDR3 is TGTGCCAGCACTAAGACTAGTGGCACAGATACGCAGTATTTT. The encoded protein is CASTKTSGTDTQYF.